Each of the 9 T cell receptor beta chains below was sequenced from the same sample in a study of Graves' ophthalmopathy and Graves' hyperthyroidism. The TCR beta CDR3 regions underwent amplification from RNA transcripts. HTBI primers served in a first-round RT-PCR, which a second-round multiplex PCR followed. TCRdb re-analysed the multiplex PCR reads in MiXCR, keeping a single row per CDR3 protein. The data contain about 640,000 distinct CDR3 sequences, over 40% of them singletons. Sequenced sample: peripheral blood. The receptors shown here come from an adult man with Graves' ophthalmopathy.

Ten or more counts support this clonotype. J is TRBJ1-1 and V is TRBV12-3 or TRBV12-4; D unresolved. The CDR3 loop spans 15 amino acids. The V end was cut by 3 bases, the J end by 5 bases, with 16 bases between. In DNA form, the CDR3 reads TGTGCCAGCAGTTTTGGGCGTTACGGTAGGACTGAAGCTTTCTTT. Amino acids: CASSFGRYGRTEAFF.

This clonotype has at least ten counts. As DNA, the CDR3 is TGTGCCAGTACCCTCCCGTGGAGCGGGGGTTTTCAAGAGACCCAGTACTTC. Protein product: CASTLPWSGGFQETQYF. V is TRBV19 and J is TRBJ2-5; 8 bases match TRBD2. The CDR3 totals 17 residues. Germline CDR1 reads LNHDA; CDR2 reads SQIVND (reference sequence). After removal of 7 bases from V and 2 bases from J, the junction contained 15 bases not matched to a gene. The variable domain in full, completed from reference TRBV19 and TRBJ2-5, reads DGGITQSPKYLFRKEGQNVTLSCEQNLNHDAMYWYRQDPGQGLRLIYYSQIVNDFQKGDIAEGYSVSREKKESFPLTVTSAQKNPTAFYLCASTLPWSGGFQETQYFGPGTRLLVL.

This clonotype appeared a single time. This may stem from a read error, because a much larger clone lies one nucleotide away. The chain uses TRBV11-2 and TRBJ1-2; possible D gene TRBD1, 5 bases. CDR1 is SGHAT, CDR2 FQNNGV, per germline. This CDR3 has 14 amino acids. The CDR3 DNA sequence: TGTGCCAGCAGCTTAGACAGGGCCACCTATGACTACACCTTC. This gives the protein CASSLDRATYDYTF.

The chain has TRBV10-2 and TRBJ1-1; D is possibly TRBD1 (6 bases). CDR1 is WSHSY and CDR2 is SAAADI in the germline V gene. Trimming pared 6 bases from V and 1 base from J, leaving 15 bases between. This CDR3 has 15 residues. CDR3 DNA sequence: TGCGCCAGCAGGACAGCTGGGGACAAGAACACTGAAGCTTTCTTT. Its translation: CASRTAGDKNTEAFF.

This clonotype turned up a few times. The CDR3 spells CASSQWGQPNEKLFF. CDR3 nucleotides: TGCGCCAGCAGCCAATGGGGACAGCCTAATGAAAAACTGTTTTTT. The rearrangement joins TRBV4-3 to TRBJ1-4; TRBD1 agrees at 7 bases. Germline assignment: CDR1 LGHNA and CDR2 YSLEER. Unmatched junction bases numbered 3, after V lost 2 bases and J lost 3 bases. The CDR3 is made up of 15 amino acids.

The chain carries TRBV24-1 and TRBJ1-6, with D hard to call. This CDR3 is built from 17 residues. Deletions cut 2 bases from V and 7 bases from J, with 17 bases between. CDR1 and CDR2 from the germline V gene are KGHDR and SFDVKD. DNA of the CDR3: TGTGCCACCAGTGATTACGAGGGTGACGGACGGAATTCACCCCTCCACTTT. It is translated as CATSDYEGDGRNSPLHF.

Of note for this clonotype: With a much larger clone just one base away, this may be a read error. V and J are TRBV7-9 and TRBJ2-7; TRBD1 is a possible D gene (6 bases). The CDR3 length is 15 residues. CDR1 is SEHNR and CDR2 is FQNEAQ in the germline V gene (reference sequence). The CDR3 loop reads CVSSTGQPSFYEQYF. CDR3 sequence (DNA): TGTGTCAGCAGCACTGGACAGCCTTCCTTCTACGAGCAGTACTTC.

As concerns this clonotype: A much larger clone lies a single base off, so this may be a read error. V gene TRBV7-9 combines with J gene TRBJ2-2; 7 bases fit TRBD1. The CDR3 has 15 residues. Per the germline V gene, CDR1 is SEHNR and CDR2 is FQNEAQ (reference sequence). The CDR3 here is CANSRLTGPTGELFF. The CDR3 coding sequence is TGTGCCAACAGCCGATTGACAGGGCCCACCGGGGAGCTGTTTTTT. Full variable domain (missing parts from reference TRBV7-9 and TRBJ2-2): DTGVSQNPRHKITKRGQNVTFRCDPISEHNRLYWYRQTLGQGPEFLTYFQNEAQLEKSRLLSDRFSAERPKGSFSTLEIQRTEQGDSAMYLCANSRLTGPTGELFFGEGSRLTVL.

The V call is TRBV2, the J call TRBJ2-1, with TRBD1 matching over 7 bases. This CDR3 contains 15 residues. V shed 4 bases and J 7 bases; nucleotides not matched to a gene: 10. Germline V CDR1 and CDR2: SNHLY, FYNNEI. The CDR3, as DNA: TGTGCCAGCAGTGGGAGAGGGGGCAACGTGAATGAGCAGTTCTTC. Protein: CASSGRGGNVNEQFF.